The rows below give T cell receptor beta chains drawn from one sample of a study of OX40 agonist ivuxolimab in advanced cancers. TCRdb's table, derived via immunoSEQ multiplex PCR, lists solely in-frame clones and lacks some. Among about 25,000 clones, roughly 85% were seen once, and the ten largest hold over 35%. The specimen was CD4+ or CD8+ T cells sorted from blood, collected in a trial of the OX40 agonist ivuxolimab. These receptors were taken from an adult with an advanced solid tumor such as melanoma, head and neck, liver or kidney cancer. The CDR3 runs from the conserved cysteine through the conserved F or W. The order of the fields is clone size, V gene, D gene, J gene, CDR3 protein, CDR3 DNA. The D gene is left open where the match is weak. Not every row has a clone size; where given, it reads once, few, many or a size class.

>.|TRBV6-5|.|TRBJ2-7
CASSEGGPTYEQYF
TGCGCCAGCAGTGAGGGGGGACCGACGTACGAGCAGTACTTC
>.|TRBV4-1|.|TRBJ1-5
CASSQGLQGSNQPQHF
TGCGCCAGCAGCCAAGGTCTGCAGGGAAGCAATCAGCCCCAGCATTTT
>.|TRBV9|TRBD2|TRBJ2-2
CASSVEIAGYTGELFF
TGTGCCAGCAGCGTAGAAATAGCGGGGTACACCGGGGAGCTGTTTTTT
>.|TRBV7-8|.|TRBJ2-1
CASSLGSQLGDEQFF
TGTGCCAGCAGCTTAGGGTCCCAGCTCGGGGATGAGCAGTTCTTC
>.|TRBV29-1|.|TRBJ1-2
CSVRPTGLYGYTF
TGCAGCGTCCGCCCTACAGGGCTCTATGGCTACACCTTC
>.|TRBV10-2|TRBD2|TRBJ2-7
CASKAGVEQYF
TGCGCCAGCAAAGCGGGGGTCGAGCAGTACTTC
>.|TRBV4-2|.|TRBJ1-1
CASSFPSGGTEAFF
TGTGCCAGCAGCTTCCCATCCGGGGGCACTGAAGCTTTCTTT
>once|TRBV6-4|.|TRBJ1-2
CASSDGVWPSTYGYTF
TGTGCCAGCAGTGACGGGGTGTGGCCCTCTACCTATGGCTACACCTTC
>once|TRBV27|.|TRBJ2-7
CASSLGGSYEQYF
TGTGCCAGCAGTTTAGGAGGTTCCTACGAGCAGTACTTC
>.|TRBV5-1|TRBD1|TRBJ1-1
CASSLGQGAKTEAFF
TGCGCCAGCAGCTTGGGGCAGGGGGCGAAGACTGAAGCTTTCTTT
>.|TRBV2|.|TRBJ2-7
CASSEGLGPTYEQYF
TGTGCCAGCAGTGAAGGGTTAGGCCCTACCTACGAGCAGTACTTC
>medium-sized|TRBV2|.|TRBJ2-7
CASGDRRTYEQYF
TGTGCCAGCGGGGACCGCAGAACCTACGAGCAGTACTTC
>.|TRBV27|TRBD2|TRBJ2-5
CASSLAGEGMETQYF
TGTGCCAGCAGTTTAGCGGGGGAGGGTATGGAGACCCAGTACTTC
>.|TRBV27|.|TRBJ2-5
CASSFRAGHPGDF
TGTGCCAGCAGTTTCAGAGCTGGACACCCGGGGGACTTC
>.|TRBV29-1|TRBD1|TRBJ1-2
CSALTGFGYTF
TGCAGCGCTTTGACAGGGTTCGGCTACACCTTC
>.|TRBV10-3|.|TRBJ2-1
CAISPGSGVWDEQFF
TGTGCCATCAGCCCCGGTAGCGGAGTTTGGGATGAGCAGTTCTTC
>.|TRBV7-9|.|TRBJ2-3
CASSQQSTDTQYF
TGTGCCAGCAGCCAACAGAGCACAGATACGCAGTATTTT
>.|TRBV7-9|.|TRBJ1-2
CASSSILRGPNYGYTF
TGTGCCAGCAGCTCTATTCTCAGGGGCCCTAACTATGGCTACACCTTC
>.|TRBV11-2|.|TRBJ1-6
CASSWAAALHF
TGTGCCAGCAGCTGGGCCGCAGCTCTCCACTTT
>.|TRBV7-9|.|TRBJ2-5
CASSLRASGPRGETQYF
TGTGCCAGCAGCTTAAGGGCATCGGGGCCTAGGGGAGAGACCCAGTACTTC
>.|TRBV29-1|.|TRBJ1-1
CSAGDPNTEAFF
TGCAGCGCTGGGGACCCCAACACTGAAGCTTTCTTT
>.|TRBV19|.|TRBJ1-5
CASSWGLSNQPQHF
TGTGCCAGTAGTTGGGGACTGAGCAATCAGCCCCAGCATTTT
>.|TRBV15|TRBD2|TRBJ2-4
CATSGITSGLAKNIQYF
TGTGCCACCAGCGGTATTACTAGCGGCCTAGCCAAAAACATTCAGTACTTC
>.|TRBV6-1|TRBD1|TRBJ1-1
CASSEAEDRVGITEAFF
TGTGCCAGCAGTGAAGCCGAGGACAGGGTAGGGATCACTGAAGCTTTCTTT
>.|TRBV27|.|TRBJ2-7
CASSLLSDRFGYEQYF
TGTGCCAGCAGTTTATTATCAGACAGGTTCGGGTACGAGCAGTACTTC
>.|TRBV11-1|.|TRBJ2-1
CASSLEVASYNERFF
TGTGCCAGCAGCTTAGAGGTAGCAAGTTACAATGAGCGGTTCTTC
>.|TRBV27|.|TRBJ2-1
CASSPQTPPGLGVPNEQFF
TGTGCCAGCAGTCCTCAAACTCCCCCGGGGCTAGGGGTACCCAATGAGCAGTTCTTC
>.|TRBV5-4|TRBD2|TRBJ2-3
CASSLEGLLSTDTQYF
TGTGCCAGCAGCTTGGAGGGACTACTGAGCACAGATACGCAGTATTTT
>.|TRBV5-1|.|TRBJ2-7
CASSQQGFGYEQYF
TGCGCCAGCAGCCAGCAGGGGTTTGGCTACGAGCAGTACTTC
>.|TRBV11-1|.|TRBJ2-1
CASSSSLEGGGFNEQFF
TGTGCCAGCAGCTCGTCCTTAGAGGGAGGGGGTTTCAATGAGCAGTTCTTC
>.|TRBV5-6|.|TRBJ1-2
CASSLGGTGGYTF
TGTGCCAGCAGCTTGGGGGGGACTGGTGGCTACACCTTC
>.|TRBV14|TRBD1|TRBJ1-3
CASSQAGTAPEHF
TGTGCCAGCAGCCAAGCTGGGACAGCCCCGGAGCATTTT
>once|TRBV28|.|TRBJ2-7
CASSLSGGSAYEQYF
TGTGCCAGCAGTTTATCCGGGGGAAGCGCCTACGAGCAGTACTTC
>.|TRBV7-6|.|TRBJ2-1
CASSFKPRNEQFF
TGTGCCAGCAGCTTTAAACCGCGCAATGAGCAGTTCTTC
>.|TRBV7-6|.|TRBJ2-4
CASSPGRGQNIQYF
TGTGCCAGCAGCCCCGGGCGGGGGCAAAACATTCAGTACTTC
>.|TRBV6-6|TRBD1|TRBJ2-5
CASSQGAGETQYF
TGTGCCAGCAGTCAGGGGGCCGGGGAGACCCAGTACTTC
>.|TRBV6-1|.|TRBJ1-1
CAIDQVTEAFF
TGTGCCATCGACCAGGTGACTGAAGCTTTCTTT
>few|TRBV19|TRBD2|TRBJ2-3
CASRLASGGADTQYF
TGTGCCAGTAGATTAGCCTCTGGGGGGGCAGATACGCAGTATTTT
>.|TRBV27|.|TRBJ1-1
CASSLNLAGLNTEAFF
TGTGCCAGCAGTTTAAATTTGGCAGGGTTGAACACTGAAGCTTTCTTT
>.|TRBV6-5|.|TRBJ1-5
CASSYGPDSNQPQHF
TGTGCCAGCAGTTACGGTCCAGATAGCAATCAGCCCCAGCATTTT
>.|TRBV4-2|.|TRBJ2-7
CASSQDLRGTDEQYF
TGTGCCAGCAGCCAAGATCTAAGGGGGACTGACGAGCAGTACTTC
>.|TRBV15|.|TRBJ1-5
CATSREPGANQPQHF
TGTGCCACCAGCAGAGAGCCAGGCGCAAATCAGCCCCAGCATTTT
>.|TRBV2|.|TRBJ1-2
CASSEGSGWYGYTF
TGTGCCAGCAGTGAAGGGTCGGGGTGGTATGGCTACACCTTC
>.|TRBV11-1|.|TRBJ1-1
CASSLSAGTNTEAFF
TGTGCCAGCAGCTTATCGGCAGGGACGAACACTGAAGCTTTCTTT
>few|TRBV28|TRBD2|TRBJ2-7
CASSPGLAGASEQYF
TGTGCCAGCAGCCCGGGACTAGCGGGAGCAAGCGAGCAGTACTTC
>.|TRBV6-5|.|TRBJ2-6
CASSYRGTGANVLTF
TGTGCCAGCAGTTACCGGGGGACCGGGGCCAACGTCCTGACTTTC